These T cell receptor beta chains were read from a single sample in a study of blood T cells in healthy people across ages. TCRdb re-derived calls from the 5' RACE reads in MiXCR, one entry per CDR3 protein. This sample has 450,000 to 700,000 distinct CDR3 sequences, with 25% to 30% found just once. The specimen was blood. The source of these receptors is a woman between 65 and 79 years old in good health. Each CDR3 is given with its conserved first and last residue. A D gene is named only where the DNA matches it firmly. Rows give clone size only sometimes, using once, few, many, or a class for an expanded clone.

D: TRBD1; V: TRBV24-1; J: TRBJ1-2; size: NA; CDR3: CATRRVRGPANYGYTF; DNA: TGTGCCACCAGAAGAGTCAGGGGGCCAGCTAACTATGGCTACACCTTC
D: TRBD2; V: TRBV28; J: TRBJ2-7; size: many; CDR3: CASSERGPSYEQYF; DNA: TGTGCCAGCAGCGAGCGGGGCCCGTCCTACGAGCAGTACTTC
D: TRBD2; V: TRBV18; J: TRBJ2-1; size: NA; CDR3: CASSPDGLAGGSYNEQFF; DNA: TGTGCCAGCTCACCTGACGGACTAGCGGGGGGTTCCTACAATGAGCAGTTCTTC
D: NA; V: TRBV27; J: TRBJ2-1; size: many; CDR3: CASSLTVLSSYNEQFF; DNA: TGTGCCAGCAGTTTGACCGTCCTTAGCTCCTACAATGAGCAGTTCTTC
D: TRBD1; V: TRBV28; J: TRBJ1-4; size: NA; CDR3: CASSNPGTGHEKLFF; DNA: TGTGCCAGCAGTAACCCCGGGACAGGTCATGAAAAACTGTTTTTT
D: TRBD2; V: TRBV20-1; J: TRBJ2-1; size: NA; CDR3: CSAKGLAENEQFF; DNA: TGCAGTGCTAAGGGACTAGCGGAGAATGAGCAGTTCTTC
D: NA; V: TRBV6-1; J: TRBJ2-2; size: NA; CDR3: CASRRDGFDGGELFF; DNA: TGTGCCAGCAGAAGGGACGGGTTTGATGGCGGGGAGCTGTTTTTT
D: NA; V: TRBV7-9; J: TRBJ2-1; size: many; CDR3: CASSLERGNEQFF; DNA: TGTGCCAGCAGCTTAGAAAGGGGTAATGAGCAGTTCTTC
D: NA; V: TRBV4-3; J: TRBJ1-4; size: NA; CDR3: CASSQDPSGVNEKLFF; DNA: TGCGCCAGCAGCCAAGATCCGTCAGGGGTTAATGAAAAACTGTTTTTT
D: TRBD2; V: TRBV29-1; J: TRBJ2-2; size: NA; CDR3: CSVVRGATNTGELFF; DNA: TGCAGCGTTGTGCGGGGGGCCACGAACACCGGGGAGCTGTTTTTT
D: NA; V: TRBV15; J: TRBJ1-1; size: NA; CDR3: CATSRELLRTEAFF; DNA: TGTGCCACCAGCAGGGAACTCTTGCGCACTGAAGCTTTCTTT
D: TRBD1; V: TRBV12-3/TRBV12-4; J: TRBJ2-7; size: NA; CDR3: CASSSTGVYEQYF; DNA: TGTGCCAGCAGTAGCACAGGGGTCTACGAGCAGTACTTC
D: TRBD1; V: TRBV10-3; J: TRBJ1-1; size: few; CDR3: CATRTGAGTEAFF; DNA: TGTGCCACCCGCACAGGGGCGGGCACTGAAGCTTTCTTT
D: NA; V: TRBV13; J: TRBJ2-1; size: NA; CDR3: CASSLGGRGVYNEQFF; DNA: TGTGCCAGCAGCTTAGGAGGCCGCGGGGTTTACAATGAGCAGTTCTTC
D: NA; V: TRBV12-3/TRBV12-4; J: TRBJ2-7; size: NA; CDR3: CASSLDRKYEQYF; DNA: TGTGCCAGCAGTTTAGATAGGAAGTACGAGCAGTACTTC
D: NA; V: TRBV7-2; J: TRBJ1-3; size: few; CDR3: CASSFQGYGNTIYF; DNA: TGTGCCAGCAGCTTTCAGGGGTACGGAAACACCATATATTTT
D: NA; V: TRBV29-1; J: TRBJ2-1; size: NA; CDR3: CSAQSSYNEQFF; DNA: TGCAGCGCCCAGAGCTCCTACAATGAGCAGTTCTTC
D: TRBD2; V: TRBV7-2; J: TRBJ2-1; size: NA; CDR3: CASSLDRGGREQFF; DNA: TGTGCCAGCAGCTTAGACCGGGGGGGCCGGGAGCAGTTCTTC
D: NA; V: TRBV29-1; J: TRBJ1-2; size: few; CDR3: CSVDGRYTF; DNA: TGCAGCGTTGACGGTCGCTACACCTTC
D: TRBD1; V: TRBV9; J: TRBJ1-2; size: NA; CDR3: CASSVGQGRIEGYTF; DNA: TGTGCCAGCAGCGTAGGACAGGGGAGAATTGAGGGCTACACCTTC
D: NA; V: TRBV7-2; J: TRBJ1-2; size: few; CDR3: CASSYDVGGYTF; DNA: TGTGCCAGCAGCTATGATGTGGGGGGCTACACCTTC
D: NA; V: TRBV20-1; J: TRBJ2-5; size: few; CDR3: CSACPSQETQYF; DNA: TGCAGTGCTTGCCCCAGTCAAGAGACCCAGTACTTC
D: TRBD2; V: TRBV7-3; J: TRBJ2-5; size: NA; CDR3: CASSFTLGTSQETQYF; DNA: TGTGCCAGCAGCTTCACTCTCGGGACTAGTCAAGAGACCCAGTACTTC
D: NA; V: TRBV7-2; J: TRBJ2-7; size: few; CDR3: CASSPEPGGSYEQYF; DNA: TGTGCCAGCAGCCCTGAGCCAGGGGGGTCCTACGAGCAGTACTTC
D: NA; V: TRBV21-1; J: TRBJ2-3; size: NA; CDR3: CASSKAPLAGVDTQYF; DNA: TGTGCCAGCAGCAAAGCGCCACTAGCGGGGGTAGATACGCAGTATTTT
D: NA; V: TRBV6-1; J: TRBJ1-2; size: few; CDR3: CASSEMGLYGYTF; DNA: TGTGCCAGCAGTGAAATGGGACTCTATGGCTACACCTTC
D: NA; V: TRBV12-3/TRBV12-4; J: TRBJ1-2; size: once; CDR3: CASSLLGPPTF; DNA: TGTGCCAGCAGTTTGTTAGGTCCGCCAACCTTC
D: NA; V: TRBV15; J: TRBJ1-3; size: many; CDR3: CATSRAGDAWNTIYF; DNA: TGTGCCACCAGCAGGGCAGGCGACGCATGGAACACCATATATTTT
D: NA; V: TRBV4-1; J: TRBJ2-1; size: NA; CDR3: CASSQVGNAYNEQFF; DNA: TGCGCCAGCAGCCAAGTTGGGAACGCCTACAATGAGCAGTTCTTC
D: NA; V: TRBV13; J: TRBJ2-5; size: many; CDR3: CASRSRETQYF; DNA: TGTGCCAGCAGATCCCGCGAGACCCAGTACTTC
D: NA; V: TRBV29-1; J: TRBJ2-3; size: NA; CDR3: CSVSGTSPTDTQYF; DNA: TGCAGCGTTTCCGGGACCTCCCCCACAGATACGCAGTATTTT
D: NA; V: TRBV9; J: TRBJ2-1; size: few; CDR3: CASSVVLAGTRNEQFF; DNA: TGTGCCAGCAGCGTAGTTTTAGCAGGAACCCGCAATGAGCAGTTCTTC
D: TRBD1; V: TRBV20-1; J: TRBJ1-4; size: few; CDR3: CSAGRGQGDEKLFF; DNA: TGCAGTGCTGGCCGAGGACAGGGGGATGAAAAACTGTTTTTT
D: TRBD1; V: TRBV6-2/TRBV6-3; J: TRBJ2-7; size: few; CDR3: CASTRGQGRYF; DNA: TGTGCCAGCACCAGGGGACAGGGGCGGTACTTC
D: NA; V: TRBV6-2/TRBV6-3; J: TRBJ2-5; size: few; CDR3: CASSYLGLDYGQYF; DNA: TGTGCCAGCAGTTACCTGGGTCTGGACTACGGGCAGTACTTC
D: TRBD1; V: TRBV20-1; J: TRBJ1-5; size: NA; CDR3: CSAIKTGSLDQPQHF; DNA: TGCAGTGCCATCAAGACAGGGTCCCTGGATCAGCCCCAGCATTTT
D: NA; V: TRBV12-3/TRBV12-4; J: TRBJ1-1; size: NA; CDR3: CASKQNTEAFF; DNA: TGTGCCAGCAAGCAGAACACTGAAGCTTTCTTT
D: TRBD2; V: TRBV12-3/TRBV12-4; J: TRBJ2-2; size: NA; CDR3: CASSLVGAGVGGGELFF; DNA: TGTGCCAGCAGTTTAGTCGGGGCGGGGGTCGGAGGCGGGGAGCTGTTTTTT
D: TRBD1; V: TRBV11-3; J: TRBJ2-7; size: few; CDR3: CASSSRQGLIYEQYF; DNA: TGTGCCAGCAGCTCCAGACAGGGCCTTATCTACGAGCAGTACTTC
D: NA; V: TRBV7-2; J: TRBJ2-5; size: few; CDR3: CASSSNLRDMEFF; DNA: TGTGCCAGCAGCTCAAACCTCCGGGACATGGAGTTCTTC
D: NA; V: TRBV4-3; J: TRBJ1-2; size: few; CDR3: CASSQDLGIGNGYTF; DNA: TGCGCCAGCAGCCAAGATCTAGGGATTGGCAATGGCTACACCTTC
D: NA; V: TRBV20-1; J: TRBJ1-1; size: few; CDR3: CSAPRQGNTEAFF; DNA: TGCAGTGCCCCCCGCCAAGGGAACACTGAAGCTTTCTTT
D: NA; V: TRBV20-1; J: TRBJ2-5; size: NA; CDR3: CSARPRVTVTQYF; DNA: TGCAGTGCTAGACCCCGAGTGACGGTGACCCAGTACTTC
D: NA; V: TRBV7-2; J: TRBJ1-2; size: NA; CDR3: CASSLSGGWGYTF; DNA: TGTGCCAGCAGCTTATCCGGGGGTTGGGGCTACACCTTC